This T cell receptor (beta chain) comes out of a study of shared clonotypes between healthy human individuals. As regards this clone: Its antigen is unidentified.

Some 28,000 T cell genomes (about 0.3 ug DNA) went into each PBMC replicate. Assay: immunoSEQ multiplex PCR; the TCRdb copy retains only in-frame clones and omits some. The sample has about half a million clones, approximately 79% seen once; the top ten hold under 15%. CDR1 and CDR2 (germline): SGHVS, FQNEAQ. V shed 2 bases and J 0 bases; nucleotides not matched to a gene: 1. This CDR3 is 14 amino acids long. Caucasian adults living in Nashville, Tennessee, provided all samples. Study observations and caveats: Blood alone was sampled, and tissue repertoires likely differ.

The receptor was isolated from a woman between 40 and 55 years old in good health. Some clones in this sample may be carry-over from other donors' samples. This rearrangement joins TRBV7-8 to TRBJ2-7; TRBD2 aligns across 7 bases. Sequenced material: PBMCs. CDR3 residues: CASSLSGTSYEQYF. CDR3 in DNA: TGTGCCAGCAGCTTAAGCGGGACCTCCTACGAGCAGTACTTC. The full variable domain, completed using reference TRBV7-8 and TRBJ2-7, is GAGVSQSPRYKVAKRGQDVALRCDPISGHVSLFWYQQALGQGPEFLTYFQNEAQLDKSGLPSDRFFAERPEGSVSTLKIQRTQQEDSAVYLCASSLSGTSYEQYFGPGTRLTVT.